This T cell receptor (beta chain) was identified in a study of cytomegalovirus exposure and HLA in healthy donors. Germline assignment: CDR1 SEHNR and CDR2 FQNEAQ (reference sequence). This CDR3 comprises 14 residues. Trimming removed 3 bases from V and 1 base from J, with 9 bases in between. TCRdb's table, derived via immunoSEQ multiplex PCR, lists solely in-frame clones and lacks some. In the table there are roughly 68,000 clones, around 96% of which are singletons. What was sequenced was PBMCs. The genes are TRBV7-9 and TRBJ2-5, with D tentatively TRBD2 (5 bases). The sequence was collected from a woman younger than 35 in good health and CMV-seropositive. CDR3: CASSFGGLQETQYF. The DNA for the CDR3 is TGTGCCAGCAGCTTTGGCGGACTCCAAGAGACCCAGTACTTC.